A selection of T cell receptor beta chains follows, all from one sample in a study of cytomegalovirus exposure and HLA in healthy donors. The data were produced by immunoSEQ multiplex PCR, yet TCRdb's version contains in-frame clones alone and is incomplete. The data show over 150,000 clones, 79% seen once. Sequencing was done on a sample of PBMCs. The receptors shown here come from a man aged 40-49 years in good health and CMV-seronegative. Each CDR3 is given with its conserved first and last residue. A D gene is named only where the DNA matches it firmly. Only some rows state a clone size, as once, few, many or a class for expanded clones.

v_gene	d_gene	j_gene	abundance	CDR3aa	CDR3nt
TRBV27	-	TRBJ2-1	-	CASSRPGLLYNEQFF	TGTGCCAGCAGCCGCCCAGGGTTGCTCTACAATGAGCAGTTCTTC
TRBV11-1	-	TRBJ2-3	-	CASSLIGHSTDTQYF	TGTGCCAGCAGCTTAATCGGACATAGCACAGATACGCAGTATTTT
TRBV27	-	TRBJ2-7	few	CASNRGGSYEQYF	TGTGCCAGCAACAGGGGGGGCTCCTACGAGCAGTACTTC
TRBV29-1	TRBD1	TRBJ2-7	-	CSGRDSGLGEQYF	TGCAGCGGCCGGGACAGCGGTCTGGGGGAGCAGTACTTC
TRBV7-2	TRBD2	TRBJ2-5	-	CASSPRRAGSGGTQYF	TGTGCCAGCAGCCCAAGACGCGCGGGGAGCGGGGGGACCCAGTACTTC
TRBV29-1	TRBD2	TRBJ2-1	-	CSVEGGHTSGYNEQFF	TGCAGCGTTGAAGGGGGGCATACTAGCGGTTACAATGAGCAGTTCTTC
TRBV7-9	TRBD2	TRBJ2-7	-	CASSVGTSGIHYYEQYF	TGTGCCAGCAGCGTCGGGACTAGCGGGATTCATTACTACGAGCAGTACTTC
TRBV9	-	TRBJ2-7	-	CASSNRPVSSEQYF	TGTGCCAGCAGCAACCGCCCTGTGAGTTCCGAGCAGTACTTC
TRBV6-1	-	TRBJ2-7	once	CASSERGGGRKSYEQYF	TGTGCCAGCAGTGAACGGGGAGGCGGTCGGAAATCCTACGAGCAGTACTTC
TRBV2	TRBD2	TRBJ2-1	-	CASKRREGQNEQFF	TGTGCCAGCAAGCGACGGGAGGGCCAAAATGAGCAGTTCTTC
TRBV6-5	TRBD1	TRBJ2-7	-	CASSPRQGAVREQYF	TGTGCCAGCAGTCCGCGACAGGGGGCGGTCCGCGAGCAGTACTTC
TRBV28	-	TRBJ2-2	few	CASRPTRAQNTGELFF	TGTGCCAGCAGACCGACGCGGGCGCAGAACACCGGGGAGCTGTTTTTT
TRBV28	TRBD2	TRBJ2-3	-	CASAGGDTQYF	TGTGCCAGCGCGGGGGGAGATACGCAGTATTTT
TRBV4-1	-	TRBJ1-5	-	CASSPRDRANQPQHF	TGCGCCAGCAGCCCCCGTGACAGAGCCAATCAGCCCCAGCATTTT
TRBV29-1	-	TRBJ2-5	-	CSGSGPGQLRAQYF	TGCAGCGGTAGCGGTCCGGGACAGCTTAGGGCCCAGTACTTC
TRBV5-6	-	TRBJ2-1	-	CASSPPQGWGSYNEQFF	TGTGCCAGCAGCCCTCCTCAGGGTTGGGGCTCCTACAATGAGCAGTTCTTC
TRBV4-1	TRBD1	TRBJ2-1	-	CASSQVQGEKQFF	TGCGCCAGCAGCCAAGTACAGGGGGAAAAGCAGTTCTTC
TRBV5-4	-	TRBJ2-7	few	CASSLKGRGEQYF	TGTGCCAGCAGCTTGAAGGGGCGCGGAGAGCAGTACTTC
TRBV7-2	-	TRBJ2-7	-	CASSLASQSYEQYF	TGTGCCAGCAGCTTAGCTTCCCAGTCCTACGAGCAGTACTTC
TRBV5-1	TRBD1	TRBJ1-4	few	CASSRTGVTNEKLFF	TGCGCCAGCAGTCGAACAGGGGTAACTAATGAAAAACTGTTTTTT
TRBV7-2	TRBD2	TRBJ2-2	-	CASSSGLAGPIPNTGELFF	TGTGCCAGCAGCTCCGGACTAGCGGGACCTATCCCGAACACCGGGGAGCTGTTTTTT
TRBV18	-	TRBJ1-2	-	CASSPQGDSNYGYTF	TGTGCCAGCTCACCACAAGGGGACTCCAACTATGGCTACACCTTC
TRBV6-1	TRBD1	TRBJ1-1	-	CASSRDRGINTEAFF	TGTGCCAGCAGCCGAGACAGGGGAATAAACACTGAAGCTTTCTTT
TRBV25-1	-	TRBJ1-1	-	CASSDSRGRYGEAFF	TGTGCCAGCAGTGATTCAAGAGGGAGGTACGGTGAAGCTTTCTTT
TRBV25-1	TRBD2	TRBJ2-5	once	CASSGTSGRMRETQYF	TGTGCCAGCAGTGGAACTAGCGGGAGGATGAGGGAGACCCAGTACTTC
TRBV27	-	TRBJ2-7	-	CASSFGVAVEQYF	TGTGCCAGCAGTTTCGGGGTGGCAGTCGAGCAGTACTTC
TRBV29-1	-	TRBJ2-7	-	CSVRGGETYEQYF	TGCAGCGTCCGGGGCGGGGAAACCTACGAGCAGTACTTC
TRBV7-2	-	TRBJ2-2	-	CASSPFGSFNTGELFF	TGTGCCAGCAGCCCCTTTGGTAGCTTTAACACCGGGGAGCTGTTTTTT
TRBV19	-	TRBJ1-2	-	CASSTGGSGGYGYTF	TGTGCCAGTAGTACGGGAGGGTCAGGAGGATATGGCTACACCTTC
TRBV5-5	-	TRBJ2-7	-	CASRSGGNEQYF	TGTGCCAGCAGGTCAGGGGGGAACGAGCAGTACTTC
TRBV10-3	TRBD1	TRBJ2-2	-	CAITGGNTGELFF	TGCGCCATCACAGGGGGCAACACCGGGGAGCTGTTTTTT
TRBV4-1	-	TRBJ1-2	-	CASSQAQGGGPYNGYTF	TGCGCCAGCAGCCAAGCCCAAGGGGGGGGGCCTTATAACGGCTACACCTTC
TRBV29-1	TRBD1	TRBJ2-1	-	CSVGQGRQFF	TGCAGCGTCGGACAGGGAAGGCAGTTCTTC
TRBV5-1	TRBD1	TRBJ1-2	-	CASRAHRTGDYGYTF	TGCGCCAGCAGAGCCCACAGGACAGGGGACTATGGCTACACCTTC
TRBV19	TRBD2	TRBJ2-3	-	CASSIEGGLGTQYF	TGTGCCAGTAGTATAGAGGGGGGGTTGGGTACGCAGTATTTT
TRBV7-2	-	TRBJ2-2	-	CASSSGSGLFF	TGTGCCAGCAGCTCCGGGTCGGGGCTGTTTTTT
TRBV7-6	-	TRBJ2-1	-	CASSPPGARANEQFF	TGTGCCAGCAGCCCTCCAGGGGCGCGGGCCAATGAGCAGTTCTTC
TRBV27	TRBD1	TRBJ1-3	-	CASSKGTVGNTIYF	TGTGCCAGCAGCAAAGGGACAGTCGGAAACACCATATATTTT
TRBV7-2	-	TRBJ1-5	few	CASSRDIMAAPQHF	TGTGCCAGCAGCCGGGACATAATGGCCGCGCCCCAGCATTTT
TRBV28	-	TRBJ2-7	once	CASRPGSWDEQYF	TGTGCCAGCAGGCCCGGGTCGTGGGACGAGCAGTACTTC
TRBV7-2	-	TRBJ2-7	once	CASSQGNGRTYEQYF	TGTGCCAGCAGCCAAGGGAACGGGAGAACCTACGAGCAGTACTTC
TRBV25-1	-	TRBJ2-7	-	CASSDPRQSPVEQYF	TGTGCCAGCAGTGACCCCCGACAGTCCCCGGTCGAGCAGTACTTC
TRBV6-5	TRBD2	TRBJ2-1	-	CARRTSGSCNEQFF	TGTGCCAGAAGGACTAGCGGGAGTTGTAATGAGCAGTTCTTC
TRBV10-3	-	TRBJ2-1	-	CAIQGAGIGKGEQFF	TGTGCCATCCAGGGAGCGGGTATAGGCAAAGGGGAGCAGTTCTTC
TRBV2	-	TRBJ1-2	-	CASSGSPFYGYTF	TGTGCCAGCAGCGGGAGTCCATTCTATGGCTACACCTTC
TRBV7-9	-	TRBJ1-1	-	CASSQYTEAFF	TGTGCCAGCAGTCAGTACACTGAAGCTTTCTTT
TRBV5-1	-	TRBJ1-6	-	CASSLSITGSSYNSPLHF	TGCGCCAGCAGCCTATCAATTACAGGGAGCTCCTATAATTCACCCCTCCACTTT
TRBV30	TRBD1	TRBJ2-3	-	CAWQGVTDTQYF	TGTGCCTGGCAGGGGGTCACAGATACGCAGTATTTT
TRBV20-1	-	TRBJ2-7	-	CSARSRYEQYF	TGCAGTGCTAGGTCCCGGTACGAGCAGTACTTC
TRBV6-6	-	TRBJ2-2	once	CASTQRAAAPGELFF	TGTGCCAGCACCCAAAGAGCGGCGGCACCCGGGGAGCTGTTTTTT
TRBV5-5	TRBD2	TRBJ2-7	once	CASSLVASGTYEQYF	TGTGCCAGCAGCTTGGTGGCTAGCGGAACCTACGAGCAGTACTTC
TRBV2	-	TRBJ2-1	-	CASSGRGGSNEQFF	TGTGCCAGCAGCGGCAGGGGAGGGAGCAATGAGCAGTTCTTC
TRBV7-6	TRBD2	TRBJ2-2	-	CASSQSRLSGLVSGELFF	TGTGCCAGCAGCCAAAGCCGACTTTCGGGACTAGTGTCGGGGGAGCTGTTTTTT
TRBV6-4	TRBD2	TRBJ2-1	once	CASSASGENEQFF	TGTGCCAGCAGTGCTAGCGGGGAGAATGAGCAGTTCTTC